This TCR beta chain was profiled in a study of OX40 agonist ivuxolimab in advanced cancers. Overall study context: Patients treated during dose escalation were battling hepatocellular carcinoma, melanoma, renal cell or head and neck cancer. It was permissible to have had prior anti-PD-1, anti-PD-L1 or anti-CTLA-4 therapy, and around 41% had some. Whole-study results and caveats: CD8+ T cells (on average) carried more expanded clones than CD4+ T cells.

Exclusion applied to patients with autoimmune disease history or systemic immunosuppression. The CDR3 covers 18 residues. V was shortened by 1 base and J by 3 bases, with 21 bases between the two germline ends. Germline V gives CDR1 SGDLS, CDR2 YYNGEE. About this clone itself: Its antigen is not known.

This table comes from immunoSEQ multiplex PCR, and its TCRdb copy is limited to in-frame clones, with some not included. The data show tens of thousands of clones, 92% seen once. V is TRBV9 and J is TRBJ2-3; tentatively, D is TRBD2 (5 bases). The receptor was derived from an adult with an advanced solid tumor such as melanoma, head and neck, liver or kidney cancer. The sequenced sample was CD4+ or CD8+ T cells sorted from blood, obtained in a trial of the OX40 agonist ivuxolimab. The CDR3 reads CASSVSLVTGMGTDTQYF. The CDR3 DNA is TGTGCCAGCAGCGTAAGCTTGGTGACGGGGATGGGGACAGATACGCAGTATTTT.